This T cell receptor beta chain was observed in a study of cytomegalovirus exposure and HLA in healthy donors. General study points: Later work found most CMV-associated TCR beta chains apparently HLA-restricted. The authors later linked a missense DCLRE1C variant to TCR beta V- and J-gene trimming. Prior analysis indicated that the majority of TCR beta V segments exhibited productivity approximately 87% or approximately 30% of the time.

A remark on this clone: What it binds is not known.

V was clipped by 5 bases and J by 1 base; unmatched bases: 5. This CDR3 comprises 15 residues. Germline CDR1 LNHNV, CDR2 YYDKDF (reference sequence). PCR amplification relied on 60 Vbeta primers (plus 13 Jbeta primers). TCRdb keeps only in-frame clones here, not all; method: immunoSEQ multiplex PCR. The sample lists roughly 100,000 clones, over 75% seen once, with roughly 8.6% in the top ten. This TCR came from a woman between 40 and 50 years old in good health and CMV-seropositive. The V call is TRBV15, the J call TRBJ1-2, with 9 bases matching TRBD1. The sequencing sample was made of PBMCs. In nucleotides, the CDR3 is TGTGCCACCAGCGCCAGGACAGGGGATAACTATGGCTACACCTTC. Protein: CATSARTGDNYGYTF.